This T cell receptor beta chain was sequenced in a study of shared clonotypes between healthy human individuals. Study-level findings and limits: Richness estimates generally favored naive over memory subsets.

Comment on this clone: What it binds is not known.

The naive CD8 fraction comprised CD45RO-negative cells positively selected for CCR7 and excluded terminally differentiated effector memory CD45RA+ cells. From germline, CDR1 is WSHSY and CDR2 SAAADI. V trimming: 6 bases; J trimming: 4 bases; junction bases outside the gene matches: 9. This CDR3 is 16 amino acids long. The table came from immunoSEQ multiplex PCR; TCRdb's copy has only in-frame clones and leaves some out. Here the sample spans almost 700,000 clones, roughly 94% being singletons. This sequence originates from a man aged 30-40 years in good health. V gene TRBV10-2 combines with J gene TRBJ2-7; 13 nucleotides align to TRBD2. Sequencing was done on a sample of naive CD8+ T cells sorted from blood. CDR3 loop: CASRGWTSGSNYEQYF. The CDR3 DNA reads TGCGCCAGCAGGGGCTGGACTAGCGGGAGTAATTACGAGCAGTACTTC.